The clone carrying this TCR beta chain showed up many times. Its antigen is unknown. From 300 to 400 ng of RNA, a library with molecular barcoded alpha/delta and beta/gamma adaptors was made. TCRdb re-analysed the reads in MiXCR, keeping a single row per CDR3 protein. In the table there are 45,000 to 55,000 distinct CDR3 sequences, approximately 19% of which are singletons. The sample belongs to a study of read filtering for tumor transcriptome and immune sequencing. Across the whole study: Patients were approximately 17 male and around 13 female, mean age around 67 years, range about 47 to 80. RNA-seq yielded only 85 to 1273 TCR reads, IR-seq about 3.5 to 11 million. The study's findings and limits: IR-seq captured clonotypes deeper and more reliably than RNA-seq.

At the time of active disease, bone marrow was collected from every patient. This CDR3 has 15 amino acids. CDR1 LGHDT and CDR2 YNNKEL come from the germline V gene (reference sequence). V shed 0 bases and J shed 2 bases, with 11 bases lying between them. Source material: a population of CD138-negative cells sorted from bone marrow. The receptor comes from a donor at least 40 years old with multiple myeloma. The chain combines TRBV3-1 with TRBJ2-7; D assignment may be TRBD1 or TRBD2 (6 bases each). DNA for the CDR3: TGTGCCAGCAGCCAAGATCGGGGGCCCACCTACGAGCAGTACTTC. Translating it yields CASSQDRGPTYEQYF.